Presented here are 9 T cell receptor beta chains from one specimen sequenced in a study of shared clonotypes between healthy human individuals. Profiled with immunoSEQ multiplex PCR; TCRdb holds only in-frame clones, not every one. The data contain over a million clones, around 78% of them seen just once; the ten biggest clones take up around 0.61%. Sequencing was carried out using memory CD4+ T cells from PBMCs. Subset specified: CD45RA-negative fraction. The source is a man between 18 and 35 years old in good health. Some clones in this sample may be carry-over from other donors' samples.

This clone occurred once. The V call is TRBV7-8, the J call TRBJ1-2; 7 positions match TRBD1. Trimming removed 5 bases from V and 0 bases from J; junction bases left unmatched: 12. The CDR3 spans 17 residues. CDR1 and CDR2 from the germline V gene are SGHVS and FQNEAQ. CDR3 sequence reads: CASSLAIGTATNYGYTF. The CDR3 bases are TGTGCCAGCAGCCTCGCGATTGGGACAGCGACTAACTATGGCTACACCTTC.

The genes are TRBV10-3 and TRBJ1-3; tentative D call: TRBD1 (5 bases). Germline values: CDR1 ENHRY, CDR2 SYGVKD. V shed 0 bases and J shed 4 bases, with 10 bases lying between them. The CDR3 spans 15 residues. The CDR3 here is CAISESRPGGNTIYF. DNA for the CDR3: TGTGCCATCAGTGAGTCGAGGCCAGGGGGAAACACCATATATTTT.

The chain is built from TRBV19 and TRBJ2-7; D might be TRBD1 (5 bases). The CDR3 extends over 17 amino acids. With 5 bases removed from V and 1 base from J, the gap between germline ends came to 21 bases. CDR1 is LNHDA, CDR2 SQIVND, per germline (reference sequence). The DNA for the CDR3 is TGTGCCAGTAGTCCCTCCACCCAGGGTATCTATTCCTACGAGCAGTACTTC. This gives the protein CASSPSTQGIYSYEQYF.

This chain joins TRBV7-2 and TRBJ2-1, with TRBD2 identical over 7 bases. CDR1 and CDR2 (germline): SGHTA, FQGNSA. CDR3 size: 13 residues. With 2 bases clipped from V and 15 bases from J, the junction kept 10 bases outside the gene matches. CDR3 sequence reads: CASSLSGRTRGFF. DNA for the CDR3: TGTGCCAGCAGCTTATCGGGTCGGACTAGAGGGTTCTTC.

This clone was seen a few times. This chain links TRBV9 with TRBJ2-1, with D tentatively TRBD1 or TRBD2 (6 bases each). V lost 10 bases to trimming and J lost 8 bases, with 22 bases between them. Per the germline V gene, CDR1 is SGDLS and CDR2 is YYNGEE. This CDR3 is built from 14 residues. CDR3 in DNA: TGTGCCTCCAGTAGGGGGGAGTTCAGCCATGAGCAGTTCTTC. This sequence encodes CASSRGEFSHEQFF.

The V gene is TRBV5-1, the J gene TRBJ2-7; 8 bases fit TRBD1. Germline assignment: CDR1 SGHRS and CDR2 YFSETQ. This CDR3 has 15 amino acids. J gave up 4 bases and V 3 bases, and 9 bases lay outside the gene matches. This chain's CDR3 is CASSSLPGGGYEQYF. The CDR3 DNA reads as TGCGCCAGCAGCTCCTTACCAGGGGGCGGGTACGAGCAGTACTTC.

The sample holds many counts of this clone. The V and J genes are TRBV11-1 and TRBJ2-2; TRBD1 matches at 8 bases. Germline lookup yields CDR1 SGHAT and CDR2 FQDESV (reference sequence). The CDR3 has 17 residues. J lost 1 base, V lost 5 bases, and 9 bases had no gene match. CDR3 amino acids: CASSPRTGKENTGELFF. In DNA form, the CDR3 reads TGTGCCAGCAGCCCCCGGACAGGGAAGGAGAACACCGGGGAGCTGTTTTTT. Full variable domain (rest looked up from reference TRBV11-1 and TRBJ2-2): EAEVAQSPRYKITEKSQAVAFWCDPISGHATLYWYRQILGQGPELLVQFQDESVVDDSQLPKDRFSAERLKGVDSTLKIQPAELGDSAMYLCASSPRTGKENTGELFFGEGSRLTVL.

This clone was counted only a few times. The chain combines TRBV9 with TRBJ2-3; a possible D gene is TRBD2 (6 bases). This CDR3 contains 15 residues. V lost 0 bases and J lost 4, with 12 bases in between. CDR1 and CDR2 (germline): SGDLS, YYNGEE. The DNA for the CDR3 is TGTGCCAGCAGCGTAGACGGGAGAGGATCAGATACGCAGTATTTT. This codes for CASSVDGRGSDTQYF.

Remarks on this clone: This sample also contains other DNA sequences that code for the same CDR3. The chain combines TRBV7-9 with TRBJ2-1, with D uncertain. Germline V CDR1 and CDR2: SEHNR, FQNEAQ (reference sequence). This CDR3 is 11 amino acids long. Trimming took 0 bases from V and 8 from J, leaving 2 bases between them. CDR3 protein: CASSLADEQFF. DNA of the CDR3: TGTGCCAGCAGCTTAGCGGATGAGCAGTTCTTC.